The entry that follows covers one TCR beta chain sequence. Its antigen is unknown. Germline assignment: CDR1 SGHDT and CDR2 YYEEEE. V was pared by 4 bases and J by 0 bases, with 8 bases of the junction left unmatched. The CDR3 has 18 residues. This record belongs to a study of PD-1 blockade in classical Hodgkin lymphoma. Study-level results: Reported findings placed baseline TCR diversity lower in newly diagnosed patients (compared with healthy donors). Before treatment, complete responders showed about the same diversity as newly diagnosed patients. Those starting nivolumab under 1 year post-ASCT were excluded. Repertoire difference causes, possibly disease activity or prior therapy, remain undefined.

In every patient, relapse followed autologous stem cell transplantation, while exposure to brentuximab vedotin differed. Using immunoSEQ multiplex PCR, the repertoire was profiled, and TCRdb retains in-frame clones only, with some absent. The sample contains tens of thousands of clones, roughly 71% of which appear only once. Sample: peripheral blood mononuclear cells (PBMCs), taken before the second cycle of nivolumab. The chain recombines TRBV5-6 with TRBJ2-7, with TRBD2 matching 15 bases. The clonotype comes from a human donor with classical Hodgkin lymphoma. CDR3: CASSLGLAGGLSSYEQYV. The CDR3 DNA follows: TGTGCCAGCAGCCTGGGACTAGCGGGGGGCCTGAGCTCCTACGAGCAGTACGTC.